This T cell receptor (beta chain) was retrieved from a study of shared clonotypes between healthy human individuals. Whole-study findings and limits: Sharing across a few donors was seen in 4% to 5.5% of naive CD4 clonotypes. Sequencing depth was expected to influence donor clonotype sharing.

Into CD45RA+ naive and CD45RA-negative memory subsets, the CD4+ cells were split. From germline, CDR1 is MNHEY and CDR2 SMNVEV (reference sequence). This CDR3 is built from 15 residues. The V and J ends lost 4 bases and 5 bases, in that order; junction bases with no gene match: 6. Authors' data handling: ImmunoSEQ output lacked quality scores and full-length reads, limiting matched filtering. The repertoire was sequenced with immunoSEQ multiplex PCR; TCRdb's copy has only in-frame clones and lacks some. V and J calls and clone size are copied from that table; D and trimming were computed from the DNA. The data hold 650,000 to 800,000 clones, with roughly two thirds observed a single time. For this clone: Its specificity is unknown.

What was sequenced was memory CD4+ T cells sorted from blood. Subset in this sample: CD45RA-negative fraction. The source of this sequence is a woman in her 30s in good health. This rearrangement joins TRBV27 to TRBJ1-1, with 11 bases matching TRBD1. The chain's CDR3 is CASSWTGGEWTEAFF. In nucleotides, the CDR3 is TGTGCCAGCAGTTGGACAGGGGGCGAGTGGACTGAAGCTTTCTTT.